The 16 T cell receptor beta chains below all came from one sample that was sequenced in a study of blood T cells in healthy people across ages. For the second PCR, which ran for 7 to 11 cycles, a sample-barcoded 5' primer and a J-beta primer mix were used. TCRdb reanalysed the 5' RACE reads using MiXCR and keeps one entry per CDR3 protein. The repertoire includes over 1,200,000 distinct CDR3 sequences, approximately 59% of them detected once, and under 8.5% sits in the top ten. The sequencing sample was made of blood. The receptors originated from a man younger than 35 in good health.

This clonotype was seen more than once but under ten times. The CDR3 loop reads CASSLEITDRPYNEQFF. DNA of the CDR3: TGTGCCAGCAGCTTAGAGATAACGGACAGACCGTACAATGAGCAGTTCTTC. This chain connects TRBV7-2 to TRBJ2-1, with D possibly TRBD1 on 6 matching bases. Germline loops: CDR1 SGHTA, CDR2 FQGNSA. V was pared by 1 base and J by 4 bases, with 17 bases between. The length of the CDR3 is 17 residues.

This clonotype was detected only a few times. The chain employs TRBV29-1 and TRBJ1-2; D is ambiguous. The CDR3 runs to 12 residues. Germline V gives CDR1 SQVTM, CDR2 ANQGSEA. Trimming took 6 bases from V and 8 from J, leaving 16 bases between them. The CDR3 protein is CSVADNIKGYTF. CDR3 DNA: TGCAGCGTCGCCGACAACATAAAAGGCTACACCTTC.

In DNA form, the CDR3 reads TGCAGTGCTAGAGACGGGCGGGGGGGATACAATGAGCAGTTCTTC. The encoded protein is CSARDGRGGYNEQFF. The J gene is TRBJ2-1, the V gene TRBV20-1, with 9 bases matching TRBD2. Germline assignment: CDR1 DFQATT and CDR2 SNEGSKA (reference sequence). The V segment lost 0 bases and the J segment 4 bases; nucleotides outside the gene matches: 4. The CDR3 length is 15 residues.

This clonotype turned up a few times. One junction end disagrees with the germline gene, perhaps due to a read error. V is TRBV5-1 and J is TRBJ1-4; D gene ambiguous. The CDR3 runs to 14 residues. From germline, CDR1 is SGHRS and CDR2 YFSETQ. Here the CDR3 DNA reads TGCGCCAGCAGCTTGGGGGTCACTAATGAAAAACCGTTTTTT. Its protein is CASSLGVTNEKPFF.

The V gene is TRBV7-9, the J gene TRBJ2-3; D is undetermined. V lost 2 bases and J 2 bases, leaving 14 bases between the germline ends. The CDR3 has 16 residues. Germline V gene lookup returns CDR1 SEHNR and CDR2 FQNEAQ (reference sequence). The DNA of the CDR3 is TGTGCCAGCAGCTTAAATTCCGCGGTGGACACAGATACGCAGTATTTT. Translating it yields CASSLNSAVDTDTQYF.

J is TRBJ1-6 and V is TRBV20-1, with a tentative D call TRBD1 (5 bases). The V end lost 0 bases, the J end lost 4 bases, and 10 bases lay between the germline ends. CDR3 length: 15 residues. Germline CDR1 and CDR2: DFQATT and SNEGSKA (reference sequence). CDR3 coding DNA: TGCAGTGCTAGAGATCTGGAGGGGTATAATTCACCCCTCCACTTT. This gives the protein CSARDLEGYNSPLHF.

The chain employs TRBV7-9 and TRBJ1-2; 9 nucleotides agree with TRBD1. CDR3 length equals 14 residues. Losses at the gene ends were 8 bases for V and 5 bases for J; bases not matched to a gene: 9. In germline, CDR1 is SEHNR, CDR2 FQNEAQ (reference sequence). This chain's CDR3 is CASVRGDRAYGYTF. The CDR3 DNA reads as TGTGCCAGCGTGAGGGGGGACAGGGCTTATGGCTACACCTTC.

The chain recombines TRBV2 with TRBJ2-7, with D unresolved. The CDR3 loop spans 15 amino acids. The V and J ends lost 5 bases and 2 bases respectively, with 16 bases between them. Germline V lookup: CDR1 SNHLY, CDR2 FYNNEI. CDR3 coding DNA: TGTGCCAGCAGTAAGTTGTCAGACCCAGCCTACGAGCAGTACTTC. This gives the protein CASSKLSDPAYEQYF.

V is TRBV29-1 and J is TRBJ2-4; D remains unclear. Trimming removed 3 bases at V and 2 bases at J, with 11 bases between. Looked up from germline, CDR1 is SQVTM and CDR2 is ANQGSEA. CDR3 length: 14 residues. In DNA, the CDR3 is TGCAGCGTTGATTACCGGTTCTCCAAAAACATTCAGTACTTC. The encoded protein is CSVDYRFSKNIQYF.

This clonotype has a single count. J is TRBJ2-7 and V is TRBV20-1, with 7 bases fitting TRBD1. Germline V gene sequence: CDR1 DFQATT, CDR2 SNEGSKA (reference sequence). CDR3 length equals 14 residues. The junction had 10 bases not matched to a gene; V was cut back by 7 bases and J by 1 base. The CDR3 region has the DNA TGCAGTGTAACCAGACAGGGAAGGTCCTACGAGCAGTACTTC. Translating it yields CSVTRQGRSYEQYF.

V gene TRBV6-1 combines with J gene TRBJ1-1; 7 nucleotides align to TRBD1. The CDR3 is 15 residues long. V gave up 3 bases and J gave up 0 bases; unmatched junction bases: 4. Germline V CDR1 and CDR2: MNHNS, SASEGT. This CDR3 is CASSEMTGMNTEAFF. The CDR3 DNA follows: TGTGCCAGCAGTGAGATGACAGGGATGAACACTGAAGCTTTCTTT.

The chain combines TRBV4-1 with TRBJ1-1; unclear D gene. The germline gives CDR1 MGHRA, CDR2 YSYEKL. CDR3 length: 15 amino acids. The V end lost 4 bases, the J end lost 1 base, and 13 bases lay between the germline ends. The CDR3: CASSRYGRTNTEAFF. The CDR3 DNA reads TGCGCCAGCAGCCGTTACGGGAGGACGAACACTGAAGCTTTCTTT.

The V gene is TRBV6-6, the J gene TRBJ2-3; tentatively, D is TRBD2 (7 bases). The CDR3 sequence is 14 residues long. Germline CDR1 and CDR2: MNHNY and SVGAGI (reference sequence). V lost 10 bases and J lost 3, with 17 bases in between. The CDR3 loop is CATKGEGETDTQYF. In DNA, the CDR3 is TGTGCCACTAAAGGGGAGGGGGAGACAGATACGCAGTATTTT.

This clonotype was seen a few times. The V call is TRBV27, the J call TRBJ1-1; D is uncertain. The germline CDR1 and CDR2 sequences are MNHEY and SMNVEV (reference sequence). Trimming removed 8 bases at V and 2 bases at J, with 9 bases between. This CDR3 region has 12 residues. In nucleotides, the CDR3 is TGTGCCAGCGGTTGGGAAAACACTGAAGCTTTCTTT. Protein: CASGWENTEAFF.

The chain joins TRBV5-1 to TRBJ2-1, with TRBD2 matching over 7 bases. Per the germline V gene, CDR1 is SGHRS and CDR2 is YFSETQ. The trim removed 6 bases at V and 10 bases at J, leaving 19 bases unmatched. This CDR3 is built from 16 residues. This CDR3 is CASTDRAGAHTGEQFF. CDR3 nucleotide sequence: TGCGCCAGCACGGACCGGGCGGGAGCCCATACTGGAGAGCAGTTCTTC.

J is TRBJ2-5 and V is TRBV20-1, with 7 positions matching TRBD2. J gave up 3 bases and V 0 bases, and 10 bases lay outside the gene matches. The CDR3 extends over 16 amino acids. Germline CDR1 and CDR2: DFQATT and SNEGSKA (reference sequence). The DNA for the CDR3 is TGCAGTGCTAGAGATATGGTGCTAGCGGCAAAAGAGACCCAGTACTTC. Amino acid sequence: CSARDMVLAAKETQYF.